The entry below gives a single TCR beta chain sequence along with its context. Treatment denoted: 15 to 20 received Ad26.COV2.S at low or high dose, single or two shots; about five received placebo; per-sample allocation not given. Sampling was done on day 63 after the first vaccine or placebo injection. Expressing Wuhan-strain SARS-CoV-2 spike, an Ad26 vector served as the vaccine. TCRdb's table, derived via immunoSEQ multiplex PCR, lists solely in-frame clones and lacks some. The sample holds more than 400,000 clones, roughly 88% seen once. This record comes from a study of Ad26.COV2.S vaccination and SARS-CoV-2 variants. Across the study: Dosing was one shot or two shots 56 days apart.

The CDR3 extends over 18 amino acids. V lost 0 bases and J lost 3, with 18 bases in between. From germline, CDR1 is LGHDT and CDR2 YNNKEL (reference sequence). The receptor's source is a person between 18 and 60 years old who received the Ad26.COV2.S COVID-19 vaccine or a placebo. The rearrangement joins TRBV3-1 (or the pseudogene TRBV3-2) to TRBJ2-1, with D maybe TRBD2 (6 bases). The source material was peripheral blood, sampled in a trial of Ad26.COV2.S vaccine versus placebo. The CDR3 is CASSQEGGPTALYNEQFF. The DNA for the CDR3 is TGTGCCAGCAGCCAAGAGGGGGGACCTACAGCTCTCTACAATGAGCAGTTCTTC.